A single count supports the clone carrying this TCR beta chain. Per the germline V gene, CDR1 is LNHDA and CDR2 is SQIVND (reference sequence). V lost 6 bases, J lost 6 bases, and 10 bases stayed unmatched. CDR3 length equals 14 residues. These data come from a study of T cell changes during pregnancy in multiple sclerosis. Clones were read by immunoSEQ multiplex PCR, and TCRdb kept only the in-frame ones, dropping some. The repertoire holds around 100,000 clones, almost 95% seen once, with about 1% in the top ten. The sequenced sample was peripheral blood, obtained before pregnancy. The clonotype was recovered from a female donor with multiple sclerosis, enrolled in a pregnancy study. The J gene is TRBJ2-7, the V gene TRBV19; 8 positions match TRBD1. CDR3 DNA sequence: TGTGCCAGTAGGTCCACAGGGGGTAGCTCCGAGCAGTACTTC. Its translation: CASRSTGGSSEQYF.